Below, 2 T cell receptor beta chains from the same sample are listed, as sequenced in a study of cytomegalovirus exposure and HLA in healthy donors. Sequenced by immunoSEQ multiplex PCR; TCRdb stores in-frame clones only, minus some. This table has a few hundred thousand clones, 70% to 90% appearing once. The specimen was PBMCs. The origin of the receptors is a woman aged 18 to 35 in good health and CMV-seronegative.

The chain links TRBV4-1 to TRBJ1-3; TRBD1 matches 7 bases. Germline CDR1 is MGHRA and CDR2 is YSYEKL. V dropped 0 bases and J dropped 2; count of bases not matched to a gene: 1. The CDR3 consists of 15 residues. CDR3 residues: CASSQDRGPGNTIYF. Here the CDR3 DNA reads TGCGCCAGCAGCCAAGATAGGGGGCCTGGAAACACCATATATTTT.

This chain connects TRBV5-6 to TRBJ1-5, with TRBD1 matching 8 bases. The CDR3 consists of 18 residues. CDR1 is SGHDT, CDR2 YYEEEE, per germline. V was clipped by 7 bases and J by 1 base; unmatched bases: 16. The CDR3 loop is CASGSSPGGLWSNQPQHF. The DNA for the CDR3 is TGTGCCAGCGGAAGTTCACCAGGGGGCTTGTGGAGCAATCAGCCCCAGCATTTT.